This T cell receptor beta chain came from a study of radiotherapy plus CTLA-4 blockade in lung cancer. Study-wide context: Objective responses arose in approximately 17% of patients, and 31% experienced disease control.

Measured with immunoSEQ multiplex PCR; TCRdb has only the in-frame clones, and not every one. The data show tens of thousands of clones, with about 70% seen just once and approximately 9.9% held by the top ten. The CDR3 runs to 14 residues. CDR1 and CDR2 from the germline V gene are SEHNR and FQNEAQ (reference sequence). J gave up 7 bases and V 3 bases, and 6 bases lay outside the gene matches. Focal radiation and CTLA-4 blockade (ipilimumab) were tested in chemo-refractory metastatic non-small-cell lung cancer patients. The sample was peripheral blood, taken from a patient treated with radiotherapy plus ipilimumab. This TCR was sampled from a human donor with non-small cell lung cancer who had stable disease on radiotherapy plus ipilimumab. The V and J genes are TRBV7-9 and TRBJ2-7, with 10 bases fitting TRBD2. CDR3 sequence: CASSLGLATREQYF. CDR3 nucleotide sequence: TGTGCCAGCAGCTTGGGACTAGCGACCAGGGAGCAGTACTTC. Variable domain in full (rest from reference TRBV7-9 and TRBJ2-7): DTGVSQNPRHKITKRGQNVTFRCDPISEHNRLYWYRQTLGQGPEFLTYFQNEAQLEKSRLLSDRFSAERPKGSFSTLEIQRTEQGDSAMYLCASSLGLATREQYFGPGTRLTVT.